This T cell receptor beta chain was retrieved from a study of blood T cell repertoires in COVID-19. About the study: The United States, Italy and Spain provided the acute and convalescent COVID-19 samples. T cells, B-cell-depleted T cells, or PBMCs provided the cDNA or gDNA that served as material.

Method: immunoSEQ multiplex PCR; TCRdb's copy keeps in-frame clones and lacks some. The sample holds 250,000 to 300,000 clones, roughly 91% seen once. Participants came from some 26 US areas, aged about 18 to 95 years. Cohort assignment relied on participant-reported clinical history. The clonotype originates from a woman aged 50 to 60 who had been exposed to COVID-19. Sequencing used PBMCs or T cells enriched from blood (not recorded which).

This CDR3 reads CASSPLPLADNYGYTF. Written as DNA, the CDR3 is TGTGCCAGCTCACCACTTCCCCTGGCCGATAACTATGGCTACACCTTC. V usage is TRBV18 and J usage is TRBJ1-2; D ambiguous. CDR1 and CDR2 from the germline V gene are KGHSH and LQKENI. The V gene lost 1 base and the J gene lost 1 base, with 13 bases spanning the gap. The CDR3 runs to 16 residues.